The 10 T cell receptor beta chains in this list originate from one sample, sequenced in a study of CD8 T cells in Susac syndrome. The RNA, about 0.45 to 1 ug, was put through reverse transcription using random hexamers. Via MiXCR, TCRdb re-called the immunoSEQ multiplex PCR reads, giving one row per CDR3 protein. The sample includes 40,000 to 60,000 distinct CDR3 sequences, roughly 93% seen only once; the top ten take 0.4% to 0.55%. The material sequenced was CD8+ T cells from PBMCs. The receptors originated from a human donor with multiple sclerosis.

The chain combines TRBV5-4 with TRBJ2-3; 10 bases fit TRBD1. The CDR3 runs to 15 residues. The germline V gene encodes CDR1 SGHNT and CDR2 YYREEE (reference sequence). V gave up 3 bases and J gave up 6 bases; unmatched junction bases: 7. This CDR3 reads CASSWTGGTRDTQYF. Written as DNA, the CDR3 is TGTGCCAGCAGCTGGACAGGGGGGACGCGCGATACGCAGTATTTT.

The V call is TRBV6-6, the J call TRBJ2-7, with 7 bases identical to TRBD1. This CDR3 is built from 13 residues. The J segment lost 2 bases and the V segment lost 4 bases, leaving 2 bases of the junction unmatched. Germline-derived CDR1 and CDR2 are MNHNY and SVGAGI (reference sequence). As DNA, the CDR3 is TGTGCCAGCAGTTTAGGGGGCACCTACGAGCAGTACTTC. Protein product: CASSLGGTYEQYF.

The V and J genes are TRBV5-1 and TRBJ2-3; 8 bases fit TRBD2. Trimming took 4 bases from V and 2 from J; bases not matched to a gene: 3. Germline CDR1 is SGHRS and CDR2 is YFSETQ. The CDR3 covers 14 residues. CDR3 residues: CASSPGLVTDTQYF. The CDR3 DNA reads as TGCGCCAGCAGCCCGGGACTAGTCACAGATACGCAGTATTTT.

This sequence joins TRBV2 and TRBJ2-5; 10 nucleotides line up with TRBD2. V gave up 10 bases and J gave up 4 bases; unmatched junction bases: 6. CDR1 is SNHLY, CDR2 FYNNEI, per germline. CDR3 length: 13 residues. CDR3 sequence: CATQLAGGETQYF. CDR3 coding DNA: TGTGCCACCCAATTAGCGGGGGGAGAGACCCAGTACTTC.

The rearrangement links TRBV9 to TRBJ1-3; TRBD1 aligns across 7 bases. Trimming removed 3 bases from V and 7 bases from J; junction bases left unmatched: 1. This CDR3 region has 12 residues. From germline, CDR1 is SGDLS and CDR2 YYNGEE. The CDR3 nucleotides are TGTGCCAGCAGCGGAGGGGGCAACACCATATATTTT. Translating gives CASSGGGNTIYF.

The chain recombines TRBV20-1 with TRBJ1-2; D remains unclear. V dropped 3 bases and J dropped 6 bases, with 17 bases sitting between them. Per germline, CDR1 DFQATT and CDR2 SNEGSKA (reference sequence). This CDR3 is built from 14 residues. Here the CDR3 DNA reads TGCAGTGCTAGTCGACTGTACCTCGAGGATGGCTACACCTTC. Translation: CSASRLYLEDGYTF.

This rearrangement joins TRBV27 to TRBJ1-5, with 7 bases identical to TRBD1. V was pared by 2 bases and J by 5 bases, with 15 bases of the junction left unmatched. CDR3 length equals 18 residues. Germline lookup yields CDR1 MNHEY and CDR2 SMNVEV (reference sequence). The DNA for the CDR3 is TGTGCCAGCAGTTTAAAGTTCAGGGGGGTCCTGATGGATCAGCCCCAGCATTTT. Translated, it gives CASSLKFRGVLMDQPQHF.

The CDR3 DNA sequence: TGTGCCAGCAGACACAGGGGTGTCTATGGCTACACCTTC. Translated: CASRHRGVYGYTF. The rearrangement uses TRBV2 and TRBJ1-2; TRBD1 agrees at 7 bases. The CDR3 is 13 residues long. The V gene end was trimmed by 6 bases and the J gene end by 4 bases; junction bases not matched to a gene: 5. Germline CDR1 SNHLY, CDR2 FYNNEI.

The chain joins TRBV12-3 or TRBV12-4 to TRBJ2-5; no definite D call. This CDR3 has 14 residues. V was trimmed by 1 base and J by 5 bases, leaving 11 bases between them. CDR3 protein: CASSLEYGGETQYF. For the CDR3, the DNA is TGTGCCAGCAGTTTAGAGTACGGTGGCGAGACCCAGTACTTC.

This clonotype occurred once. V is TRBV5-4 and J is TRBJ1-2; D gene unclear. Trimming cost V 4 bases and J 7 bases, with 8 bases left between them. The CDR3 sequence is 11 residues long. Germline V CDR1 and CDR2: SGHNT, YYREEE (reference sequence). The CDR3 region is CASSAEVGYTF. The CDR3 DNA reads as TGTGCCAGCAGCGCTGAGGTTGGCTACACCTTC.